These T cell receptor beta chains were read from a single sample in a study of control samples from healthy donors and cancer patients. Measured with immunoSEQ multiplex PCR; TCRdb has only the in-frame clones, and not every one. The table includes 250,000 to 300,000 clones, over 75% detected once. Sequencing input: PBMCs. These receptors were collected from a woman aged 55 to 70 with lung cancer. CDR3s include the opening cysteine and the closing phenylalanine or tryptophan. A D gene is named only where the DNA matches it firmly. Rows give clone size only sometimes, using once, few, many, or a class for an expanded clone.

D gene: -; J gene: TRBJ2-1; clone size: -; V gene: TRBV5-5; CDR3 length: 15; CDR3 DNA: TGTGCCAGCAGCTTGGACAGGGTGGGGAGCAATGAGCAGTTCTTC; CDR3 protein: CASSLDRVGSNEQFF
D gene: -; J gene: TRBJ1-6; clone size: -; V gene: TRBV7-9; CDR3 length: 14; CDR3 DNA: TGTGCCAGCAGCTCCGTACAGACGGGGTCACCCCTCCACTTT; CDR3 protein: CASSSVQTGSPLHF
D gene: TRBD2; J gene: TRBJ2-3; clone size: -; V gene: TRBV13; CDR3 length: 15; CDR3 DNA: TGTGCCAGCAGCCGATTTAGCGGGAACACAGATACGCAGTATTTT; CDR3 protein: CASSRFSGNTDTQYF
D gene: -; J gene: TRBJ2-3; clone size: once; V gene: TRBV6-1; CDR3 length: 16; CDR3 DNA: TGTGCCAGCAGTGAAAATCGTGGCAGAAGCACAGATACGCAGTATTTT; CDR3 protein: CASSENRGRSTDTQYF
D gene: -; J gene: TRBJ2-7; clone size: -; V gene: TRBV6-4; CDR3 length: 15; CDR3 DNA: TGTGCCAGCAGTGTAGGGATAGGGACCACCTACGAGCAGTACTTC; CDR3 protein: CASSVGIGTTYEQYF
D gene: -; J gene: TRBJ1-4; clone size: -; V gene: TRBV6-5; CDR3 length: 13; CDR3 DNA: TGTGCCAGCAGTCCCCAAGGGGCTCGTTTCCTGTTTTTT; CDR3 protein: CASSPQGARFLFF
D gene: -; J gene: TRBJ1-3; clone size: -; V gene: TRBV6-5; CDR3 length: 14; CDR3 DNA: TGTGCCAGCAGTTATTCCGTCTCTGGAAACACCATATATTTT; CDR3 protein: CASSYSVSGNTIYF
D gene: TRBD1; J gene: TRBJ1-3; clone size: -; V gene: TRBV7-9; CDR3 length: 15; CDR3 DNA: TGTGCCAGCAGTTTAACAGGGGGCGGTGGAAACACCATATATTTT; CDR3 protein: CASSLTGGGGNTIYF
D gene: -; J gene: TRBJ1-2; clone size: -; V gene: TRBV28; CDR3 length: 12; CDR3 DNA: TGTGCCAGCAGTTTTGTGGGATATGGCTACACCTTC; CDR3 protein: CASSFVGYGYTF
D gene: TRBD1; J gene: TRBJ2-2; clone size: -; V gene: TRBV5-1; CDR3 length: 15; CDR3 DNA: TGCGCCAGCAGCGCGGGACAGGGGAACACCGGGGAGCTGTTTTTT; CDR3 protein: CASSAGQGNTGELFF
D gene: -; J gene: TRBJ2-2; clone size: many; V gene: TRBV12-5; CDR3 length: 10; CDR3 DNA: TGTGCTAGTGGCGACGGGGGGCTGTTTTTT; CDR3 protein: CASGDGGLFF
D gene: TRBD1; J gene: TRBJ1-5; clone size: few; V gene: TRBV18; CDR3 length: 16; CDR3 DNA: TGTGCCAGCTCACCACAACCGACAGGGAACAATCAGCCCCAGCATTTT; CDR3 protein: CASSPQPTGNNQPQHF
D gene: -; J gene: TRBJ2-5; clone size: -; V gene: TRBV9; CDR3 length: 16; CDR3 DNA: TGTGCCAGCAGCGGCCAGGGGTCGATAGTACGAGAGACCCAGTACTTC; CDR3 protein: CASSGQGSIVRETQYF
D gene: -; J gene: TRBJ1-5; clone size: -; V gene: TRBV27; CDR3 length: 15; CDR3 DNA: TGTGCCAGCAGTTCGGCGGGGACCCTCAATCAGCCCCAGCATTTT; CDR3 protein: CASSSAGTLNQPQHF
D gene: -; J gene: TRBJ1-1; clone size: -; V gene: TRBV9; CDR3 length: 15; CDR3 DNA: TGTGCCAGCAGCCCGAGCCCAGGGGCGGTCACTGAAGCTTTCTTT; CDR3 protein: CASSPSPGAVTEAFF
D gene: -; J gene: TRBJ1-1; clone size: -; V gene: TRBV5-1; CDR3 length: 15; CDR3 DNA: TGCGCCAGCAGCCCGGGACGGCAGATGAACACTGAAGCTTTCTTT; CDR3 protein: CASSPGRQMNTEAFF
D gene: TRBD1; J gene: TRBJ1-5; clone size: -; V gene: TRBV4-1; CDR3 length: 17; CDR3 DNA: TGCGCCAGCAGCCCCAACCCGGGACAGGAAGGCAATCAGCCCCAGCATTTT; CDR3 protein: CASSPNPGQEGNQPQHF
D gene: TRBD2; J gene: TRBJ2-3; clone size: -; V gene: TRBV19; CDR3 length: 15; CDR3 DNA: TGTGCCAGTGTCGGACTAGCGGGACCCACAGATACGCAGTATTTT; CDR3 protein: CASVGLAGPTDTQYF
D gene: -; J gene: TRBJ1-1; clone size: -; V gene: TRBV5-5; CDR3 length: 12; CDR3 DNA: TGTGCCAGCAGCCTGGTGGACATTGAAGCTTTCTTT; CDR3 protein: CASSLVDIEAFF
D gene: -; J gene: TRBJ1-5; clone size: -; V gene: TRBV5-1; CDR3 length: 16; CDR3 DNA: TGCGCCAGCAGGGGTGACAGCGGGAGACCGACAGATACGCAGCATTTT; CDR3 protein: CASRGDSGRPTDTQHF
D gene: TRBD1; J gene: TRBJ1-1; clone size: -; V gene: TRBV7-2; CDR3 length: 15; CDR3 DNA: TGTGCCAGCAGCTTGTATGGGACAGTGAACACTGAAGCTTTCTTT; CDR3 protein: CASSLYGTVNTEAFF
D gene: -; J gene: TRBJ2-3; clone size: -; V gene: TRBV7-3; CDR3 length: 16; CDR3 DNA: TGTGCCAGCAGCTTAGTTGGAGCAGGACGCACAGATACGCAGTATTTT; CDR3 protein: CASSLVGAGRTDTQYF
D gene: -; J gene: TRBJ1-3; clone size: -; V gene: TRBV2; CDR3 length: 15; CDR3 DNA: TGTGCCAGCAGTGAGGGCAATCGGGGTGGAAACACCATATATTTT; CDR3 protein: CASSEGNRGGNTIYF
D gene: TRBD1; J gene: TRBJ1-5; clone size: -; V gene: TRBV19; CDR3 length: 15; CDR3 DNA: TGTGCCAGTAGAACCAGGGACAGTCTCTATCAGCCCCAGCATTTT; CDR3 protein: CASRTRDSLYQPQHF
D gene: TRBD1; J gene: TRBJ2-1; clone size: -; V gene: TRBV7-6; CDR3 length: 15; CDR3 DNA: TGTGCCAGCAGCTTAGTAGGGGGCCCCTACAATGAGCAGTTCTTC; CDR3 protein: CASSLVGGPYNEQFF
D gene: -; J gene: TRBJ2-5; clone size: -; V gene: TRBV3-1/TRBV3-2; CDR3 length: 12; CDR3 DNA: TGTGCCAGCAGCCAGGGGGGAGAGACCCAGTACTTC; CDR3 protein: CASSQGGETQYF
D gene: -; J gene: TRBJ2-5; clone size: few; V gene: TRBV5-4; CDR3 length: 11; CDR3 DNA: TGTGCCAGCTCGGATCCCGCCGTCCAGTACTTC; CDR3 protein: CASSDPAVQYF
D gene: -; J gene: TRBJ2-3; clone size: -; V gene: TRBV2; CDR3 length: 13; CDR3 DNA: TGTGCCAGCAGTGAGGAAAGCACAGATACGCAGTATTTT; CDR3 protein: CASSEESTDTQYF
D gene: TRBD1; J gene: TRBJ2-7; clone size: -; V gene: TRBV2; CDR3 length: 13; CDR3 DNA: TGTGCCAGCAGTTCGACAGGGCTCAGAGAGCAGTACTTC; CDR3 protein: CASSSTGLREQYF
D gene: -; J gene: TRBJ1-1; clone size: -; V gene: TRBV30; CDR3 length: 11; CDR3 DNA: TGTGCCTGGAGCAGGGTGACTGAAGCTTTCTTT; CDR3 protein: CAWSRVTEAFF
D gene: TRBD1; J gene: TRBJ1-4; clone size: -; V gene: TRBV29-1; CDR3 length: 13; CDR3 DNA: TGCAGCGTTGTGGACAGGGGCAATGAAAAACTGTTTTTT; CDR3 protein: CSVVDRGNEKLFF
D gene: -; J gene: TRBJ1-6; clone size: -; V gene: TRBV7-9; CDR3 length: 12; CDR3 DNA: TGTGCCAGCAGTAGGGACATTCCGTCCCTCCACTTT; CDR3 protein: CASSRDIPSLHF
D gene: TRBD1; J gene: TRBJ2-7; clone size: -; V gene: TRBV11-2; CDR3 length: 15; CDR3 DNA: TGTGCCAGCAGCCGGCTCCGGGACAGGGTTGGGGAGCAGTACTTC; CDR3 protein: CASSRLRDRVGEQYF
D gene: -; J gene: TRBJ1-5; clone size: -; V gene: TRBV4-2; CDR3 length: 17; CDR3 DNA: TGTGCCAGCAGCCGCAGTAGGACAGTTGATAGCAATCAGCCCCAGCATTTT; CDR3 protein: CASSRSRTVDSNQPQHF
D gene: -; J gene: TRBJ2-7; clone size: -; V gene: TRBV7-3; CDR3 length: 14; CDR3 DNA: TGTGCCAGCAGCAAGGACTACCTTACCTACGAGCAGTACTTC; CDR3 protein: CASSKDYLTYEQYF
D gene: -; J gene: TRBJ1-5; clone size: few; V gene: TRBV4-1; CDR3 length: 15; CDR3 DNA: TGCGCCAGCAGCTGGGCCAGGCATAGCAATCAGCCCCAGCATTTT; CDR3 protein: CASSWARHSNQPQHF
D gene: TRBD1; J gene: TRBJ1-5; clone size: -; V gene: TRBV6-1; CDR3 length: 17; CDR3 DNA: TGTGCCAGCAGTGGCCTAGGGGGACAGGAGGGCAATCAGCCCCAGCATTTT; CDR3 protein: CASSGLGGQEGNQPQHF